These T cell receptor beta chains were read from a single sample in a study of OX40 agonist ivuxolimab in advanced cancers. Sequenced by immunoSEQ multiplex PCR; TCRdb stores in-frame clones only, minus some. The table has more than 65,000 clones, roughly 90% seen once; the top ten hold 8.5% to 9%. The sample consisted of CD4+ or CD8+ T cells sorted from blood, taken in a trial of the OX40 agonist ivuxolimab. Receptor source: an adult with an advanced solid tumor such as melanoma, head and neck, liver or kidney cancer. Each CDR3 is given with its conserved first and last residue. The D gene is left open where the match is weak.

j_call: TRBJ2-5
v_call: TRBV5-5
d_call: .
cdr3_aa: CASSYPPQETQYF

j_call: TRBJ1-3
v_call: TRBV5-1
d_call: .
cdr3_aa: CASSLFTTALLSSGNTIYF

j_call: TRBJ1-2
v_call: TRBV4-1
d_call: TRBD1
cdr3_aa: CASSPSQGDRGAYGYTF

j_call: TRBJ1-1
v_call: TRBV15
d_call: .
cdr3_aa: CATSRTGVTEAFF

j_call: TRBJ1-4
v_call: TRBV9
d_call: TRBD1
cdr3_aa: CASSVADRGPEKLFF

j_call: TRBJ1-1
v_call: TRBV27
d_call: TRBD1
cdr3_aa: CASSLSPGQGGIVGTEAFF

j_call: TRBJ2-1
v_call: TRBV7-2
d_call: .
cdr3_aa: CASSFQGGGGDEQFF

j_call: TRBJ1-2
v_call: TRBV5-6
d_call: TRBD1
cdr3_aa: CASSLGTGVYGYTF

j_call: TRBJ1-2
v_call: TRBV7-9
d_call: TRBD1
cdr3_aa: CASSAVGQANYGYTF

j_call: TRBJ1-2
v_call: TRBV7-9
d_call: .
cdr3_aa: CASSLENNYGYTF

j_call: TRBJ2-5
v_call: TRBV7-6
d_call: .
cdr3_aa: CASSLGAGTSGETQYF

j_call: TRBJ1-3
v_call: TRBV11-2
d_call: .
cdr3_aa: CASSLASQGFGSGNTIYF

j_call: TRBJ2-5
v_call: TRBV9
d_call: .
cdr3_aa: CASSPTGREQETQYF

j_call: TRBJ2-7
v_call: TRBV9
d_call: .
cdr3_aa: CASSGDPSYEQYF

j_call: TRBJ2-7
v_call: TRBV5-5
d_call: TRBD2
cdr3_aa: CASSPGGSGGYEQYF

j_call: TRBJ2-2
v_call: TRBV19
d_call: TRBD1
cdr3_aa: CATLTGADTGELFF

j_call: TRBJ2-2
v_call: TRBV7-6
d_call: .
cdr3_aa: CASSLGTQAIAGELFF

j_call: TRBJ1-1
v_call: TRBV10-3
d_call: TRBD1
cdr3_aa: CAISAGTGGGTEAFF

j_call: TRBJ2-3
v_call: TRBV2
d_call: TRBD1
cdr3_aa: CASSEAGGTGGPDTQYF

j_call: TRBJ1-4
v_call: TRBV7-9
d_call: TRBD1
cdr3_aa: CASSLEGTGPNEKLFF

j_call: TRBJ2-7
v_call: TRBV5-3
d_call: .
cdr3_aa: CARSLAPGSPYEQYF

j_call: TRBJ2-7
v_call: TRBV9
d_call: TRBD2
cdr3_aa: CASSPLAGGSYEQYF

j_call: TRBJ1-1
v_call: TRBV7-9
d_call: .
cdr3_aa: CASSSSGQPLNTEAFF

j_call: TRBJ1-1
v_call: TRBV10-1
d_call: .
cdr3_aa: CASSVDGLNTEAFF

j_call: TRBJ2-7
v_call: TRBV7-6
d_call: TRBD1
cdr3_aa: CASSLGTGSDEQYF

j_call: TRBJ2-7
v_call: TRBV4-2
d_call: .
cdr3_aa: CASSQQSPVGGYEQYF

j_call: TRBJ2-1
v_call: TRBV5-1
d_call: .
cdr3_aa: CASSLSQQGGSGVQFF

j_call: TRBJ2-1
v_call: TRBV7-9
d_call: TRBD2
cdr3_aa: CASSLGGLAGMNEQFF

j_call: TRBJ1-2
v_call: TRBV12-1
d_call: .
cdr3_aa: CASSQLRRTPRRDYGYTF

j_call: TRBJ2-1
v_call: TRBV9
d_call: .
cdr3_aa: CASSVATGVHEQFF

j_call: TRBJ2-7
v_call: TRBV4-3
d_call: TRBD2
cdr3_aa: CASSQVVLSGDYEQYF

j_call: TRBJ2-3
v_call: TRBV2
d_call: TRBD2
cdr3_aa: CASSLPASGSTDTQYF

j_call: TRBJ1-1
v_call: TRBV15
d_call: .
cdr3_aa: CATSNPEGYIGAFF

j_call: TRBJ1-2
v_call: TRBV27
d_call: .
cdr3_aa: CASSFQVNYGYTF

j_call: TRBJ1-2
v_call: TRBV7-9
d_call: .
cdr3_aa: CASSLGGGELYGYTF

j_call: TRBJ1-2
v_call: TRBV6-6
d_call: TRBD1
cdr3_aa: CASSYSATGYNYGYTF

j_call: TRBJ2-7
v_call: TRBV4-1
d_call: .
cdr3_aa: CASSQDQVGGYEQYF

j_call: TRBJ1-3
v_call: TRBV10-3
d_call: TRBD1
cdr3_aa: CAISDPGGGNTIYF

j_call: TRBJ2-5
v_call: TRBV27
d_call: TRBD1
cdr3_aa: CASSPGQGVGTQYF

j_call: TRBJ2-7
v_call: TRBV5-1
d_call: .
cdr3_aa: CASSFRDHEQYF

j_call: TRBJ2-3
v_call: TRBV10-1
d_call: .
cdr3_aa: CASSESVGGERDTQYF

j_call: TRBJ2-1
v_call: TRBV7-6
d_call: .
cdr3_aa: CASSLGLGGDSYNEQFF

j_call: TRBJ2-5
v_call: TRBV5-1
d_call: .
cdr3_aa: CASSLETDQETQYF

j_call: TRBJ2-3
v_call: TRBV9
d_call: TRBD2
cdr3_aa: CASSVGGGGGTDTQYF

j_call: TRBJ2-2
v_call: TRBV27
d_call: TRBD1
cdr3_aa: CASRLTGAGELFF

j_call: TRBJ2-7
v_call: TRBV2
d_call: .
cdr3_aa: CASSFRGDEQYF

j_call: TRBJ1-1
v_call: TRBV6-5
d_call: TRBD1
cdr3_aa: CASIRGGPANTEAFF

j_call: .
v_call: TRBV7-9
d_call: .
cdr3_aa: CASSPPRGHPYEQYF

j_call: TRBJ1-2
v_call: TRBV19
d_call: .
cdr3_aa: CASSPRNFDGYTF

j_call: TRBJ2-6
v_call: TRBV19
d_call: .
cdr3_aa: CASSIAHGEAPSSGANVLTF

j_call: TRBJ1-5
v_call: TRBV5-5
d_call: .
cdr3_aa: CASSLGQGLRPQHF

j_call: TRBJ1-4
v_call: TRBV27
d_call: .
cdr3_aa: CASSLSPETNEKLFF

j_call: TRBJ1-5
v_call: TRBV12-5
d_call: .
cdr3_aa: CASGYGGGGQPQHF

j_call: TRBJ1-1
v_call: TRBV12-1
d_call: .
cdr3_aa: CASSLGRTEAFF

j_call: TRBJ1-2
v_call: TRBV2
d_call: .
cdr3_aa: CASSRTPMGYTF

j_call: TRBJ2-7
v_call: TRBV29-1
d_call: .
cdr3_aa: CSVGVGSLQYF

j_call: TRBJ1-2
v_call: TRBV5-1
d_call: TRBD1
cdr3_aa: CASSPGTAFATNYGYTF

j_call: TRBJ1-2
v_call: TRBV27
d_call: .
cdr3_aa: CASLSLLGGGSYGYTF

j_call: TRBJ1-6
v_call: TRBV21-1
d_call: .
cdr3_aa: CASSKGGPTGLDNSPLHF

j_call: TRBJ1-1
v_call: TRBV11-2
d_call: .
cdr3_aa: CASSFTYGNTEAFF